One and the same sample provided the 26 T cell receptor beta chains below, sequenced in a study of early stage breast cancer tumors. Sequencing was performed with immunoSEQ multiplex PCR; in TCRdb, only in-frame clones are kept and a portion is missing. The data contain around 10,000 clones, over 70% of them singletons. The sequencing input was normal breast tissue next to the tumor. The receptors originated from a person aged 55 to 69 with breast cancer.

The V gene is TRBV5-1, the J gene TRBJ2-7; TRBD1 aligns across 8 bases. Germline V lookup: CDR1 SGHRS, CDR2 YFSETQ. V shed 4 bases, J shed 3 bases, and the junction held 6 bases outside the gene matches. This CDR3 has 14 amino acids. CDR3 residues: CASSLGQGSYEQYF. The CDR3, as DNA: TGCGCCAGCAGCCTCGGACAGGGTAGCTACGAGCAGTACTTC.

The J gene is TRBJ2-5, the V gene TRBV30; D gene unclear. This CDR3 region has 14 residues. Trimming cost V 2 bases and J 1 base, with 11 bases left between them. The germline CDR1 and CDR2 sequences are GTSNPN and SVGIG (reference sequence). The CDR3: CAWSPRSLQETQYF. The CDR3 DNA follows: TGTGCCTGGAGTCCCCGGTCCCTCCAAGAGACCCAGTACTTC. The full variable domain, completed using reference TRBV30 and TRBJ2-5, is SQTIHQWPATLVQPVGSPLSLECTVEGTSNPNLYWYRQAAGRGLQLLFYSVGIGQISSEVPQNLSASRPQDRQFILSSKKLLLSDSGFYLCAWSPRSLQETQYFGPGTRLLVL.

The chain employs TRBV9 and TRBJ1-2; 9 nucleotides line up with TRBD1. The germline CDR1 and CDR2 sequences are SGDLS and YYNGEE. Trimming took 0 bases from V and 8 from J; bases not matched to a gene: 5. There are 14 residues in the CDR3. CDR3 region: CASSVGGTGKGYTF. Written as DNA, the CDR3 is TGTGCCAGCAGCGTAGGGGGGACAGGGAAGGGCTACACCTTC.

The chain recombines TRBV5-1 with TRBJ1-5; 8 positions match TRBD1. The germline V gene encodes CDR1 SGHRS and CDR2 YFSETQ. Trimming removed 4 bases from V and 6 bases from J; junction bases left unmatched: 6. The CDR3 contains 14 residues. The CDR3 nucleotides are TGCGCCAGCAGCGTTGGACAGGGTTCTCAGCCCCAGCATTTT. Residues: CASSVGQGSQPQHF.

This clone was seen a few times. The rearrangement joins TRBV2 to TRBJ2-1, with 10 bases lining up with TRBD2. This CDR3 region has 16 residues. The germline CDR1 and CDR2 sequences are SNHLY and FYNNEI. Germline trimming cut 2 bases from V and 5 bases from J; bases unmatched to any gene: 6. The CDR3 bases are TGTGCCAGCAGTGAACTGGGACTAGCGCCCGACAATGAGCAGTTCTTC. It encodes CASSELGLAPDNEQFF.

The chain combines TRBV19 with TRBJ1-5; 7 bases align to TRBD1. The CDR3 length is 16 residues. V lost 9 bases to trimming and J lost 2 bases; unmatched junction nucleotides: 13. CDR1 is LNHDA and CDR2 is SQIVND in the germline V gene (reference sequence). Here the CDR3 reads CASSVGGQSGNQPQHF. In DNA form, the CDR3 reads TGTGCCAGCTCAGTCGGGGGACAGTCTGGCAATCAGCCCCAGCATTTT.

The chain has TRBV7-2 and TRBJ1-2; D is uncertain. Between the trimmed V and J ends, which lost 0 bases and 4 bases, there was a span of 18 bases. Germline CDR1 reads SGHTA; CDR2 reads FQGNSA. This CDR3 contains 17 residues. CDR3 DNA sequence: TGTGCCAGCAGCTTAGCCTCCTTCGCGCCCGGGAGCTATGGCTACACCTTC. Protein sequence: CASSLASFAPGSYGYTF.

This chain links TRBV4-1 with TRBJ2-3; 8 bases agree with TRBD2. CDR3 size: 15 residues. The J segment lost 2 bases and the V segment lost 5 bases, leaving 6 bases of the junction unmatched. CDR1 is MGHRA, CDR2 YSYEKL, per germline. CDR3 nucleotide sequence: TGCGCCAGCAGCTTCCGGGGGGGGGTCACAGATACGCAGTATTTT. Its translation: CASSFRGGVTDTQYF.

The rearrangement links TRBV7-2 to TRBJ2-4; 7 positions agree with TRBD2. J gave up 5 bases and V 3 bases, and 4 bases lay outside the gene matches. Germline-derived CDR1 and CDR2 are SGHTA and FQGNSA. The CDR3 is 14 residues long. The CDR3 DNA sequence: TGTGCCAGCAGCTTTTTAGCGGGCCAAAACATTCAGTACTTC. This translates into CASSFLAGQNIQYF.

This sequence joins TRBV6-5 and TRBJ1-1; D may be TRBD1 (5 bases). V was shortened by 6 bases and J by 0 bases, with 11 bases between the two germline ends. This CDR3 is 14 amino acids long. Germline values: CDR1 MNHEY, CDR2 SVGAGI. The CDR3 protein is CASSHDRMNTEAFF. DNA of the CDR3: TGTGCCAGCAGCCACGACAGAATGAACACTGAAGCTTTCTTT.

The V and J genes are TRBV5-1 and TRBJ1-5; maybe TRBD1 (6 bases). The CDR3 runs to 15 residues. Germline V gene data show CDR1 as SGHRS and CDR2 as YFSETQ. Trimming stripped 4 bases from V and 4 bases from J, with 15 bases between. CDR3 amino acids: CASSPGQSTNQPQHF. The CDR3 nucleotides are TGCGCCAGCAGCCCAGGACAGTCTACAAATCAGCCCCAGCATTTT. Full variable domain (rest looked up from reference TRBV5-1 and TRBJ1-5): KAGVTQTPRYLIKTRGQQVTLSCSPISGHRSVSWYQQTPGQGLQFLFEYFSETQRNKGNFPGRFSGRQFSNSRSEMNVSTLELGDSALYLCASSPGQSTNQPQHFGDGTRLSIL.

CDR3 loop: CASSLGQGAGELFF. For the CDR3, the DNA is TGCGCCAGCAGCTTAGGACAGGGGGCAGGGGAGCTGTTTTTT. The genes are TRBV5-1 and TRBJ2-2; 11 bases fit TRBD1. The CDR3 is 14 residues long. The V gene's germline CDR1 is SGHRS and CDR2 YFSETQ. V lost 2 bases and J lost 8; bases outside the gene matches: 2.

The rearrangement links TRBV9 to TRBJ2-7, with a possible D match to TRBD2 (7 bases). CDR1 is SGDLS and CDR2 is YYNGEE in the germline V gene. CDR3 length: 15 amino acids. The germline V and J ends were trimmed by 2 bases and 0 bases, with 12 bases remaining between them. In DNA form, the CDR3 reads TGTGCCAGCAGCGTGGGGGGGCTTAGCTCCTACGAGCAGTACTTC. Protein product: CASSVGGLSSYEQYF.

The chain couples TRBV27 to TRBJ2-1; TRBD1 matches at 7 bases. From germline, CDR1 is MNHEY and CDR2 SMNVEV (reference sequence). CDR3 length: 12 residues. Unmatched junction bases numbered 9, after V lost 4 bases and J lost 15 bases. This chain's CDR3 is CASSSQGLEWFF. The CDR3 DNA reads as TGTGCCAGCAGTTCACAGGGGCTCGAATGGTTCTTC.

The chain carries TRBV2 and TRBJ2-7; D perhaps matches TRBD1 (6 bases). The CDR3 spans 14 residues. Trimming pared 5 bases from V and 7 bases from J, leaving 18 bases between. Germline lookup yields CDR1 SNHLY and CDR2 FYNNEI. CDR3 DNA: TGTGCCAGCAGTTTCAACATACAGGGTGGAGAGCAGTACTTC. It translates to CASSFNIQGGEQYF.

This clone was detected only once. This chain connects TRBV15 to TRBJ2-1; 10 bases map to TRBD2. Germline V gene lookup returns CDR1 LNHNV and CDR2 YYDKDF (reference sequence). This CDR3 is 16 amino acids long. V lost 5 bases, J lost 7 bases, and 11 bases stayed unmatched. For the CDR3, the DNA is TGTGCCACCAGCTCCCTGGAGCGGGAGGGCCGGAATGAGCAGTTCTTC. Translated: CATSSLEREGRNEQFF.

V gene TRBV19 combines with J gene TRBJ1-2; 12 positions agree with TRBD1. The length of the CDR3 is 15 residues. V shed 5 bases, J shed 7 bases, and the junction held 8 bases outside the gene matches. Germline V lookup: CDR1 LNHDA, CDR2 SQIVND (reference sequence). The CDR3 DNA follows: TGTGCCAGTAGTCGTCCGGGACAGGGGGCCGGTGGCTACACCTTC. Translated: CASSRPGQGAGGYTF.

The chain employs TRBV30 and TRBJ1-2; D gene uncertain. This CDR3 contains 12 residues. Germline CDR1 GTSNPN, CDR2 SVGIG (reference sequence). V was cut by 3 bases and J by 2 bases, with 7 bases left in between. The CDR3 protein is CAWRRPNYGYTF. The CDR3 nucleotides are TGTGCCTGGAGGAGGCCGAACTATGGCTACACCTTC.

This sequence joins TRBV7-2 and TRBJ1-2; no clear D. There are 15 residues in the CDR3. V shed 0 bases and J shed 3 bases, with 11 bases lying between them. From germline, CDR1 is SGHTA and CDR2 FQGNSA. The CDR3 here is CASSLASGSDYGYTF. The CDR3 DNA reads TGTGCCAGCAGCTTAGCGTCGGGGAGCGACTATGGCTACACCTTC.

The chain couples TRBV5-5 to TRBJ2-2; TRBD1 aligns across 10 bases. V shed 3 bases, J shed 13 bases, and the junction held 3 bases outside the gene matches. The CDR3 is made up of 12 amino acids. In germline, CDR1 is SGHKS, CDR2 YYEKEE (reference sequence). This CDR3 reads CASSSTGGGLFF. The CDR3 nucleotides read TGTGCCAGCAGCTCGACAGGGGGCGGGCTGTTTTTT.

The rearrangement uses TRBV19 and TRBJ2-1, with 10 bases identical to TRBD1. The CDR3 has 13 amino acids. Trimming at V came to 4 bases and at J to 7 bases, leaving 1 base not matched to a gene. Germline V gene lookup returns CDR1 LNHDA and CDR2 SQIVND (reference sequence). The CDR3, as DNA: TGTGCCAGTAGTAAGGACAGGGGGAATGAGCAGTTCTTC. Translation gives CASSKDRGNEQFF.

V is TRBV5-8 and J is TRBJ2-5; 10 bases match TRBD1. The CDR3 is made up of 16 amino acids. Germline lookup yields CDR1 SGHTS and CDR2 YDEGEE. The ends lost 3 bases at V and 4 bases at J; junction bases unmatched: 9. The chain's CDR3 is CASSSRTGGEGETQYF. CDR3 bases: TGTGCCAGCAGCTCCCGGACAGGGGGTGAGGGAGAGACCCAGTACTTC. The full variable domain, in which reference TRBV5-8 and TRBJ2-5 provide the parts outside the CDR3, is EAGVTQSPTHLIKTRGQQATLRCSPISGHTSVYWYQQALGLGLQFLLWYDEGEERNRGNFPPRFSGRQFPNYSSELNVNALELEDSALYLCASSSRTGGEGETQYFGPGTRLLVL.

This clone is a singleton in its sample. CDR3 sequence: CAWSVMGQGAQTQYF. In DNA form, the CDR3 reads TGTGCCTGGAGTGTTATGGGACAGGGGGCTCAGACCCAGTACTTC. The gene calls are TRBV30 and TRBJ2-5; 12 bases are shared with TRBD1. The V segment lost 0 bases and the J segment 6 bases; nucleotides outside the gene matches: 5. The CDR3 is made up of 15 amino acids. CDR1 is GTSNPN, CDR2 SVGIG, per germline (reference sequence).

The chain combines TRBV28 with TRBJ2-7; a weak D match, TRBD2 (6 bases). V lost 3 bases to trimming and J lost 4 bases, with 13 bases between them. There are 14 residues in the CDR3. The germline V gene encodes CDR1 MDHEN and CDR2 SYDVKM. CDR3: CASSFGEALYEQYF. The CDR3 bases are TGTGCCAGCAGTTTCGGGGAGGCCCTTTACGAGCAGTACTTC.

The V call is TRBV7-9, the J call TRBJ1-2, with TRBD1 as a possible D gene (6 bases). The V and J ends lost 1 base and 4 bases respectively, with 10 bases between them. Looked up from germline, CDR1 is SEHNR and CDR2 is FQNEAQ (reference sequence). This CDR3 region has 14 residues. The CDR3 spells CASSLGQGSYGYTF. In DNA form, the CDR3 reads TGTGCCAGCAGCTTAGGGCAGGGGAGCTATGGCTACACCTTC.

The chain combines TRBV7-2 with TRBJ2-7, with TRBD1 identical over 9 bases. CDR1 and CDR2 from the germline V gene are SGHTA and FQGNSA. V gave up 4 bases and J gave up 9 bases; unmatched junction bases: 13. CDR3 length: 15 residues. CDR3 protein: CASSSPGTGKVGQYF. The CDR3 DNA reads TGTGCCAGCAGCTCCCCCGGGACAGGGAAGGTCGGGCAGTACTTC.